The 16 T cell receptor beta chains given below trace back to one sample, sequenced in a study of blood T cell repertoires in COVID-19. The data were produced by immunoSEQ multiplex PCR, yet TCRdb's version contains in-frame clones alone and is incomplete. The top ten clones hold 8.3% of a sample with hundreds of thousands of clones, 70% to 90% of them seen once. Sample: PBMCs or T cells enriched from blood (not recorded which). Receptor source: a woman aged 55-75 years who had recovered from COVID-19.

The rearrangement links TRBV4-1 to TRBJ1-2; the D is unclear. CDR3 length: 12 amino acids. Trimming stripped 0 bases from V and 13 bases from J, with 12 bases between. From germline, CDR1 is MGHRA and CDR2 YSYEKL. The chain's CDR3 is CASSQDSSVPTF. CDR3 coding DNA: TGCGCCAGCAGCCAAGACTCGTCCGTTCCCACCTTC.

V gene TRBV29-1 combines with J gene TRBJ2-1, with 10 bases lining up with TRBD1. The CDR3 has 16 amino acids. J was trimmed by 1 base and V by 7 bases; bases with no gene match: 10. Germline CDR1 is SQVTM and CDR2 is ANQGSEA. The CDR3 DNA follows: TGCAGCGGAATGCGGGTGGGACAGGGGTCCTACAATGAGCAGTTCTTC. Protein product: CSGMRVGQGSYNEQFF.

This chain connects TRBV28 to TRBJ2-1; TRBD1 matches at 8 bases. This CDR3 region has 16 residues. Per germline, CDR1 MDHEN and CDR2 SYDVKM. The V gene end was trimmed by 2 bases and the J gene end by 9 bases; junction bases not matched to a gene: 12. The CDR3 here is CASSLPVWQGASEQFF. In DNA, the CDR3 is TGTGCCAGCAGTTTACCCGTTTGGCAGGGGGCCAGTGAGCAGTTCTTC.

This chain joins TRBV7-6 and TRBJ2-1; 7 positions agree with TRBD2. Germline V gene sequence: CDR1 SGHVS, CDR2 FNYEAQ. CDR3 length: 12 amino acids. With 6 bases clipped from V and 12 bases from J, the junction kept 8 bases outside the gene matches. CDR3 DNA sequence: TGTGCCAGCAGTCCCACTAGCGTTCGGCAGTTCTTC. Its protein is CASSPTSVRQFF.

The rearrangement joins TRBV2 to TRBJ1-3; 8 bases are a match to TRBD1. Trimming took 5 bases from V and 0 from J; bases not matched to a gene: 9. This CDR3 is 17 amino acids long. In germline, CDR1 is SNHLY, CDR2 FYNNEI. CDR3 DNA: TGTGCCAGCAGTCTTCAAGGACAGGGCCCCTCTGGAAACACCATATATTTT. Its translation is CASSLQGQGPSGNTIYF.

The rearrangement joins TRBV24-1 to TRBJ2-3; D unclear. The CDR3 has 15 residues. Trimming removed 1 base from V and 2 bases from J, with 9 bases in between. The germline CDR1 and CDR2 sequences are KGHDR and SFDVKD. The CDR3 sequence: CATSDFDSFTDTQYF. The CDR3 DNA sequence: TGTGCCACCAGTGATTTTGACTCCTTCACAGATACGCAGTATTTT.

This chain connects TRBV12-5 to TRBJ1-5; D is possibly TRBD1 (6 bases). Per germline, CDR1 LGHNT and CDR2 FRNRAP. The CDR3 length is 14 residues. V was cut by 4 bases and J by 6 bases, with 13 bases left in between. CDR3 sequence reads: CASGWVGASQPQHF. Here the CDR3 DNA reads TGTGCTAGTGGTTGGGTGGGGGCCTCTCAGCCCCAGCATTTT.

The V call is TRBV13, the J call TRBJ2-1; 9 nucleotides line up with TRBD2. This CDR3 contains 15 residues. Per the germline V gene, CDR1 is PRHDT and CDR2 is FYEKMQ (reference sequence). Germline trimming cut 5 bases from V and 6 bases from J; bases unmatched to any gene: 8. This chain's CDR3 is CASSPVGTSPNEQFF. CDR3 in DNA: TGTGCCAGCAGCCCAGTCGGGACTAGCCCCAATGAGCAGTTCTTC. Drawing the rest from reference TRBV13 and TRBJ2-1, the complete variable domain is AAGVIQSPRHLIKEKRETATLKCYPIPRHDTVYWYQQGPGQDPQFLISFYEKMQSDKGSIPDRFSAQQFSDYHSELNMSSLELGDSALYFCASSPVGTSPNEQFFGPGTRLTVL.

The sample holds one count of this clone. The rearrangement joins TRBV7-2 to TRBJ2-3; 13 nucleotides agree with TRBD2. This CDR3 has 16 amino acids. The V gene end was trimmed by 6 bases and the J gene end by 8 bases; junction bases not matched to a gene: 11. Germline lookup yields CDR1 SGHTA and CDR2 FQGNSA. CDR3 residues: CASSHGLGLAGPTQYF. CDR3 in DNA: TGTGCCAGCAGTCATGGACTGGGACTAGCGGGGCCTACGCAGTATTTT. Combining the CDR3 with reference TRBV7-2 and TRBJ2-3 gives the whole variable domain GAGVSQSPSNKVTEKGKDVELRCDPISGHTALYWYRQSLGQGLEFLIYFQGNSAPDKSGLPSDRFSAERTGGSVSTLTIQRTQQEDSAVYLCASSHGLGLAGPTQYFGPGTRLTVL.

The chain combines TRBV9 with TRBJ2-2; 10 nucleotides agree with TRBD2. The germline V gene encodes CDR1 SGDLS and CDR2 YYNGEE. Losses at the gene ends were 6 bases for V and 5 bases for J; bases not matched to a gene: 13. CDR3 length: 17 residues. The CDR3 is CASTPNPSGGATGELFF. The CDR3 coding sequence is TGTGCCAGCACCCCAAACCCAAGCGGGGGGGCTACCGGGGAGCTGTTTTTT.

CDR3 in amino acids: CASSPGTGGWNEKLFF. CDR3 DNA sequence: TGCGCCAGCAGCCCCGGGACAGGGGGTTGGAATGAAAAACTGTTTTTT. The chain carries TRBV4-1 and TRBJ1-4, with TRBD1 matching 11 bases. The CDR3 sequence is 16 residues long. Germline assignment: CDR1 MGHRA and CDR2 YSYEKL. V was clipped by 4 bases and J by 5 bases; unmatched bases: 6.

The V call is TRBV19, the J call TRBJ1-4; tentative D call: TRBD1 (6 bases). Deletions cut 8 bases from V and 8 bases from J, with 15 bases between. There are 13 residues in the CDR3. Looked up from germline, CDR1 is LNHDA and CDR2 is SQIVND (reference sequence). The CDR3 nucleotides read TGTGCCAGTCTCAGGGGCTGGCCGGAAAAACTGTTTTTT. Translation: CASLRGWPEKLFF.

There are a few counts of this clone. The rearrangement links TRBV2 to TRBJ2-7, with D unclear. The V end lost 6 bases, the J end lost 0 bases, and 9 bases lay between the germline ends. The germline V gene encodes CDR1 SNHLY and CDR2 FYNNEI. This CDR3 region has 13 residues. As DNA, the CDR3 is TGTGCCAGCAGAGTGATGAGCTCCTACGAGCAGTACGTC. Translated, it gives CASRVMSSYEQYV.

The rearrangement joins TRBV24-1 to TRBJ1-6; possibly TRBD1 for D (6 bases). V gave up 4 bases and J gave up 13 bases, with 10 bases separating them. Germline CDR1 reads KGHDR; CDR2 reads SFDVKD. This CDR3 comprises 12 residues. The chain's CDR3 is CATSDTQGPLHF. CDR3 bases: TGTGCCACCAGTGACACCCAGGGGCCCCTCCACTTT.

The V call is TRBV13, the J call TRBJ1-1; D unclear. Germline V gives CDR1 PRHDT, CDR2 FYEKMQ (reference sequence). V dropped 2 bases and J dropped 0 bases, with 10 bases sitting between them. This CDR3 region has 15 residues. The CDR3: CASSLYRRVNTEAFF. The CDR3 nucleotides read TGTGCCAGCAGCTTATACCGGCGGGTGAACACTGAAGCTTTCTTT.

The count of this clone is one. This CDR3 reads CASSLPRQGLMNTEAFF. CDR3 bases: TGTGCCAGCAGCTTGCCGAGACAGGGCTTAATGAACACTGAAGCTTTCTTT. The chain carries TRBV5-4 and TRBJ1-1; 7 bases are a match to TRBD1. Germline V gene data show CDR1 as SGHNT and CDR2 as YYREEE (reference sequence). J gave up 0 bases and V 1 base, and 9 bases lay outside the gene matches. The CDR3 extends over 17 amino acids.